This T cell receptor beta chain was identified in a study of blood T cell repertoires in COVID-19. Individuals drawn from approximately 26 US areas were about 18 to 90 years old. Categorization into cohorts depended on clinical history that participants reported. Original methodology: Amplified reference gene primers provided the basis for estimating nucleated cell counts. Profiled with immunoSEQ multiplex PCR; TCRdb holds only in-frame clones, not every one. The DNA was the basis for D and trimming; V, J and clone size are from that table. The sample shows around 250,000 clones, 80% to 90% of them seen only once. This CDR3 spans 15 amino acids. With 7 bases removed from V and 8 bases from J, the gap between germline ends came to 21 bases. Germline assignment: CDR1 ENHRY and CDR2 SYGVKD.

The chain has TRBV10-3 and TRBJ2-1; a weak D match, TRBD2 (5 bases). The TCR comes from a woman in her 50s who had recovered from COVID-19. The sequencing sample was made of PBMCs or T cells enriched from blood (not recorded which). The CDR3 bases are TGTGCCATCAACGACTACGGCCCACAGAAGGATGAGCAGTTCTTC. Residues: CAINDYGPQKDEQFF.